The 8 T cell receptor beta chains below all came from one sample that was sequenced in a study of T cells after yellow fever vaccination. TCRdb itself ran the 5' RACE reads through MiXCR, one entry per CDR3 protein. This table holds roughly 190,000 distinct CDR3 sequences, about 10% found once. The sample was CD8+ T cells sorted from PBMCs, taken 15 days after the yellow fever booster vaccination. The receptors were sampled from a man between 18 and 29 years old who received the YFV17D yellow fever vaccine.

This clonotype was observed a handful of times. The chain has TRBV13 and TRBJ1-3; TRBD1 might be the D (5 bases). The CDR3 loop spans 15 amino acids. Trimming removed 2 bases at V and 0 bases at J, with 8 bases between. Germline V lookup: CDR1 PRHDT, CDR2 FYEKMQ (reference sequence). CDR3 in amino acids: CASSLNRLSGNTIYF. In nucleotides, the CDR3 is TGTGCCAGCAGCTTAAACAGGCTCTCTGGAAACACCATATATTTT.

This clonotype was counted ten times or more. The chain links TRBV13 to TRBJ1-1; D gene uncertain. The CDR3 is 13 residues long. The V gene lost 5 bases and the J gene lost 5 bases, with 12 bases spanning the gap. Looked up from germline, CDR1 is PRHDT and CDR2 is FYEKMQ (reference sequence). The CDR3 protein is CASSPAPWTEAFF. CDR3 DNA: TGTGCCAGCAGCCCAGCCCCATGGACTGAAGCTTTCTTT.

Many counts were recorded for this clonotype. Written as DNA, the CDR3 is TGTGCCAGCAGCACCCGGGACAGGGGTTCCTACGAGCAGTACTTC. Translating gives CASSTRDRGSYEQYF. The gene calls are TRBV11-2 and TRBJ2-7, with 10 bases matching TRBD1. Germline CDR1 SGHAT, CDR2 FQNNGV. This CDR3 is built from 15 residues. With 5 bases clipped from V and 1 base from J, the junction kept 5 bases outside the gene matches.

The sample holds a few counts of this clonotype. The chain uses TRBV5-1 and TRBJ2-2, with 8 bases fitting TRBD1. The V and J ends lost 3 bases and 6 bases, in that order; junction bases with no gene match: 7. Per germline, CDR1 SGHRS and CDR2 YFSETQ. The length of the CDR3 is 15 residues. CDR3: CASSWTGPLPGELFF. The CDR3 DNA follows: TGCGCCAGCAGCTGGACAGGGCCTCTCCCCGGGGAGCTGTTTTTT.

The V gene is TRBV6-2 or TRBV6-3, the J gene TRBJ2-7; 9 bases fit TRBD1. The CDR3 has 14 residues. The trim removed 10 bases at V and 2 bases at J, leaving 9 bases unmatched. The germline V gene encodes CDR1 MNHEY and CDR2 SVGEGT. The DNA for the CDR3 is TGTGCCACTTTTCCGGGACAGGGAACCTACGAGCAGTACTTC. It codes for CATFPGQGTYEQYF.

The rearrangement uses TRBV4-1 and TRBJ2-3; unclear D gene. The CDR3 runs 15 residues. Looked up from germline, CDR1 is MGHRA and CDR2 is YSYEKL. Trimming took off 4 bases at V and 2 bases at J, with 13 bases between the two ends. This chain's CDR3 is CASSRTRTITDTQYF. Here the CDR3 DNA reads TGCGCCAGCAGCCGTACGAGGACCATCACAGATACGCAGTATTTT.

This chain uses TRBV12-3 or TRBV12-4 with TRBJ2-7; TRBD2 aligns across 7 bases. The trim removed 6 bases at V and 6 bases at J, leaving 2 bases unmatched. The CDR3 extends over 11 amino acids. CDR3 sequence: CASSGGGEQYV. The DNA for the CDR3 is TGTGCCAGCAGCGGCGGGGGCGAGCAGTACGTC.

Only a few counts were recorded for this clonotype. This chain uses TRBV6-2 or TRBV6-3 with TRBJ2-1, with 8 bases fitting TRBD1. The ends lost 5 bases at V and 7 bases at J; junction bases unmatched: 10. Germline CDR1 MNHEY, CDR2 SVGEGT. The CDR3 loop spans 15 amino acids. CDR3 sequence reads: CASSTETDRENEQFF. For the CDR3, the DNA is TGTGCCAGCAGTACCGAAACGGACAGGGAAAATGAGCAGTTCTTC.